This T cell receptor (beta chain) was obtained from a study of shared T cell receptors in the human thymus (dated by TCRdb to the early 2020s). Study-level background: The study examined how self-reactive, shared T-cell receptor alpha chains are generated in the human thymus.

The receptor library was made with the immunoSEQ multiplex PCR assay. In TCRdb, the immuneACCESS table is reduced to in-frame sequences with V and J assigned. These tables do not hold every clone; where another copy was compared, an unresolved V gene accounts for under half, and the others remain unexplained. For this sample there are about 380,000 clones; just under 95% appear just once. The top ten hold roughly 0.02% of the sample. With respect to this clone: Its antigen specificity is not known. Base qualities were left out, and no much larger clone turns up one base away.

This clonotype was sampled from a human donor. Material for sequencing was thymocytes.

The CDR3 amino acid sequence is: CASSPPRPHQPQHF. The DNA sequence follows: TGTGCCAGTAGTCCCCCCCGGCCCCATCAGCCCCAGCATTTT. The chain joins TRBV19 to TRBJ1-5, with the identity of the D gene unclear. Cut back by 5 bases and 5 bases, the V and J ends lie 13 bases apart. Sequences LNHDA (CDR1) and SQIVND (CDR2) are obtained from the germline V gene (reference sequence). Taken from cysteine to phenylalanine, the CDR3 has 14 residues. The sequence is cut down to CDR3 DNA, 42 bases in frame from base 1.